This T cell receptor (delta chain) was recorded in a study of γδ T cells in repeated Plasmodium falciparum infection. The overall study: Donors had four controlled P. falciparum NF54 infections over roughly 640 days. Malian repertoires were sampled cross-sectionally without transmission and longitudinally through febrile malaria.

This clone was seen repeatedly, ten times or more. TCRdb has a much larger clone's protein, which differs at residue 7 from the translation of this DNA, likely because of a read error; what is shown is the protein translated from the DNA. Both TRG and TRD chains were sequenced from each sorted sample. TCRdb re-called the multiplex PCR reads with CATT. Of 75,000 to 95,000 delta-chain clones in the sample, over 0.9% were seen once. The sequence came from a pool of human donors (malaria-infected and uninfected, not separated). Sequencing used gamma-delta T cells from blood.

The CDR3: CACDNVPGDSRPTDKLIF. CDR3 DNA: TGTGCCTGTGACAACGTACCGGGGGATTCTCGTCCCACCGATAAACTCATCTTT. The chain joins TRDV2 to TRDJ1, with 7 bases that match TRDD3. The ends lost 2 bases at V and 1 base at J; junction bases unmatched: 15. The CDR3 is made up of 18 amino acids. CDR1 is GEAIGNYY, CDR2 EKD, per germline.